These 5 T cell receptor beta chains originate from one sample sequenced in a study of vaccination and CD4 T cells after COVID-19. Treatment in this sample: approximately 9-day PBMC culture with coronavirus spike peptide pools or control peptides (ViraFEST assay). Their specific antigens are unknown. Cultured CD4+ T-cell DNA underwent Oncomine TCR Beta short-read sequencing. MiXCR, run by TCRdb on the PCR reads, gives a single entry per CDR3 protein. The table lists tens of thousands of distinct CDR3 sequences, approximately 44% of them singletons, with under 20% in the top ten. Source: CD4+ T cells from blood, cultured in vitro, taken before SARS-CoV-2 vaccination. Every receptor here comes from a human donor who received a COVID-19 vaccine.

A few counts support this clonotype. The chain is built from TRBV20-1 and TRBJ2-1; TRBD2 agrees at 12 bases. The CDR3 runs to 14 residues. Losses at the gene ends were 6 bases for V and 7 bases for J; bases not matched to a gene: 7. Germline CDR1 is DFQATT and CDR2 is SNEGSKA (reference sequence). The CDR3 bases are TGCAGTGCCCTACTAGCGGGGGGTTGGAATGAGCAGTTCTTC. Translation gives CSALLAGGWNEQFF.

This chain uses TRBV7-8 with TRBJ1-2; D is unclear. Trimming took 4 bases from V and 2 from J, leaving 23 bases between them. Germline V lookup: CDR1 SGHVS, CDR2 FQNEAQ. The CDR3 length is 18 residues. The DNA for the CDR3 is TGTGCCAGCAGCTCAACTTACTTATCGGGCCTCGTAAACTATGGCTACACCTTC. It yields the protein CASSSTYLSGLVNYGYTF.

A few counts support this clonotype. Here the CDR3 reads CASRAGRNSPLHF. In nucleotides, the CDR3 is TGTGCCAGCAGGGCAGGGAGGAATTCACCCCTCCACTTT. The chain has TRBV6-1 and TRBJ1-6, with D maybe TRBD1 (5 bases). The V end lost 6 bases, the J end lost 7 bases, and 10 bases lay between the germline ends. The CDR3 consists of 13 residues. CDR1 MNHNS and CDR2 SASEGT come from the germline V gene.

The rearrangement uses TRBV27 and TRBJ2-1; unclear D gene. This CDR3 is built from 16 residues. V shed 8 bases and J shed 0 bases, with 17 bases lying between them. CDR1 is MNHEY, CDR2 SMNVEV, per germline (reference sequence). In DNA form, the CDR3 reads TGTGCCAGCTCCCCGATCGGTCGCGGCTCCTACAATGAGCAGTTCTTC. It is translated as CASSPIGRGSYNEQFF.

This clonotype was seen a handful of times. V and J are TRBV7-3 and TRBJ1-1; TRBD1 is a possible D gene (5 bases). This CDR3 is built from 13 residues. Germline CDR1 and CDR2: SGHTA and FQGTGA. With 5 bases removed from V and 1 base from J, the gap between germline ends came to 8 bases. The CDR3 spells CASSAGGNTEAFF. DNA of the CDR3: TGTGCCAGCAGCGCGGGGGGGAACACTGAAGCTTTCTTT.